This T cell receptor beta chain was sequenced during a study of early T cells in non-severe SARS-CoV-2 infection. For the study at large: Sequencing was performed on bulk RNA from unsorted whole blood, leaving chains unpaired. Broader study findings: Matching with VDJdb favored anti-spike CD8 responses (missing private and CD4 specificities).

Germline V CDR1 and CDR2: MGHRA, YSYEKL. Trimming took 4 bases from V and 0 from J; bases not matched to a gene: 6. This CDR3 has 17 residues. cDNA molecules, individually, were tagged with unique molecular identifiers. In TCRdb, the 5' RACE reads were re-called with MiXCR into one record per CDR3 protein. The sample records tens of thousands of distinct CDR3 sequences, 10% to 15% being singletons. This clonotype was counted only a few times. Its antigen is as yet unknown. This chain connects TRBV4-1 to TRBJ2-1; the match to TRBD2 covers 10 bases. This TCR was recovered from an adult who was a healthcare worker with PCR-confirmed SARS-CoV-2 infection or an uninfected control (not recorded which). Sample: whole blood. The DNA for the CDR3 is TGCGCCAGCAGCCGTGGACTAGCGGAGAGCTCCTACAATGAGCAGTTCTTC. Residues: CASSRGLAESSYNEQFF.